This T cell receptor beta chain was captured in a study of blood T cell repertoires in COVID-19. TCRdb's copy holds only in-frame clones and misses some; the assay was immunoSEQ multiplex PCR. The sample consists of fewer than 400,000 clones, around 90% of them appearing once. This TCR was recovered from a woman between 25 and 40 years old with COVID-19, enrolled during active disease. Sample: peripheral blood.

CDR3 DNA: TGTGCCAGCAGCTTGGCAGGGAACGGCTACACCTTC. This translates into CASSLAGNGYTF. The rearrangement links TRBV5-5 to TRBJ1-2; tentatively, D is TRBD1 (5 bases). V lost 0 bases and J lost 8, with 8 bases in between. This CDR3 spans 12 amino acids. The germline CDR1 and CDR2 sequences are SGHKS and YYEKEE (reference sequence).